These 31 T cell receptor beta chains were sequenced from one sample in a study of shared clonotypes between healthy human individuals. Using immunoSEQ multiplex PCR, the repertoire was profiled, and TCRdb retains in-frame clones only, with some absent. The repertoire holds 550,000 to 700,000 clones, with 55% to 85% as singletons. Material for sequencing was memory CD4+ T cells sorted from blood. As to subset: CD45RA-negative fraction. These receptors were obtained from a woman aged 25 to 45 in good health.

This clone was recorded once. The J gene is TRBJ1-3, the V gene TRBV19; D is unclear. This CDR3 has 12 residues. Between the trimmed V and J ends, which lost 10 bases and 4 bases, there was a span of 11 bases. CDR1 is LNHDA and CDR2 is SQIVND in the germline V gene (reference sequence). In DNA, the CDR3 is TGTGCCACCCGGCAGTCGGGAAACACCATATATTTT. Protein product: CATRQSGNTIYF.

The V and J genes are TRBV28 and TRBJ1-2; TRBD1 matches 10 bases. Per the germline V gene, CDR1 is MDHEN and CDR2 is SYDVKM. With V trimmed by 1 base and J by 0 bases, 2 bases remained unmatched. The CDR3 is 16 residues long. CDR3 in amino acids: CASSLLGTGANYGYTF. CDR3 coding DNA: TGTGCCAGCAGTTTATTGGGGACAGGGGCTAACTATGGCTACACCTTC.

The chain has TRBV12-2 and TRBJ2-3. TRBV12-2 constitutes a pseudogene. The CDR3 runs 13 residues. The DNA of the CDR3 is TGTGCAAGTCGCTTGTGGAGCACAGATACGCAGTATTTT. Amino acid sequence: CASRLWSTDTQYF.

V usage is TRBV5-4 and J usage is TRBJ2-7; weak D call: TRBD2 (6 bases). V was shortened by 0 bases and J by 6 bases, with 16 bases between the two germline ends. Per germline, CDR1 SGHNT and CDR2 YYREEE (reference sequence). The CDR3 has 15 residues. The DNA for the CDR3 is TGTGCCAGCAGCTTGGCCCCGGGTCTCGGGGGCGAGCAGTACTTC. Translation: CASSLAPGLGGEQYF. Filled out from reference TRBV5-4 and TRBJ2-7, the complete variable domain reads ETGVTQSPTHLIKTRGQQVTLRCSSQSGHNTVSWYQQALGQGPQFIFQYYREEENGRGNFPPRFSGLQFPNYSSELNVNALELDDSALYLCASSLAPGLGGEQYFGPGTRLTVT.

This chain uses TRBV10-3 with TRBJ2-7, with 11 bases fitting TRBD1. Germline-derived CDR1 and CDR2 are ENHRY and SYGVKD. J was trimmed by 2 bases and V by 2 bases; bases with no gene match: 2. The CDR3 consists of 15 residues. In DNA form, the CDR3 reads TGTGCCATCAGTGAGGGACAGGGGGCACCCTACGAGCAGTACTTC. Translated, it gives CAISEGQGAPYEQYF.

The genes are TRBV15 and TRBJ2-7; perhaps TRBD1 as D (6 bases). CDR1 and CDR2 (germline): LNHNV, YYDKDF (reference sequence). The CDR3 contains 14 residues. The V and J ends lost 4 bases and 2 bases respectively, with 12 bases between them. CDR3 in DNA: TGTGCCACCAGCACCAGGGGCAGCACCTACGAGCAGTACTTC. This gives the protein CATSTRGSTYEQYF.

The chain links TRBV30 to TRBJ2-5; D not certain. V was shortened by 0 bases and J by 4 bases, with 15 bases between the two germline ends. CDR1 and CDR2 from the germline V gene are GTSNPN and SVGIG (reference sequence). The CDR3 extends over 15 amino acids. CDR3 nucleotide sequence: TGTGCCTGGAGTGTTGGGCTCTCACCTGCAGAGACCCAGTACTTC. It translates to CAWSVGLSPAETQYF. The whole variable domain, filled in from reference TRBV30 and TRBJ2-5, reads SQTIHQWPATLVQPVGSPLSLECTVEGTSNPNLYWYRQAAGRGLQLLFYSVGIGQISSEVPQNLSASRPQDRQFILSSKKLLLSDSGFYLCAWSVGLSPAETQYFGPGTRLLVL.

V is TRBV2 and J is TRBJ2-5, with 7 bases matching TRBD1. V shed 4 bases, J shed 4 bases, and the junction held 0 bases outside the gene matches. Per the germline V gene, CDR1 is SNHLY and CDR2 is FYNNEI. CDR3 size: 12 residues. The CDR3 loop reads CASSAGGETQYF. The CDR3, as DNA: TGTGCCAGCAGTGCAGGGGGAGAGACCCAGTACTTC.

The chain carries TRBV7-8 and TRBJ2-7; D gene ambiguous. The CDR3 runs to 13 residues. Germline lookup yields CDR1 SGHVS and CDR2 FQNEAQ. With 4 bases removed from V and 7 bases from J, the gap between germline ends came to 14 bases. CDR3 sequence: CASSSYSLPEQYF. For the CDR3, the DNA is TGTGCCAGCAGCTCGTACAGCCTTCCGGAGCAGTACTTC. Full variable domain (missing parts from reference TRBV7-8 and TRBJ2-7): GAGVSQSPRYKVAKRGQDVALRCDPISGHVSLFWYQQALGQGPEFLTYFQNEAQLDKSGLPSDRFFAERPEGSVSTLKIQRTQQEDSAVYLCASSSYSLPEQYFGPGTRLTVT.

V and J are TRBV5-4 and TRBJ2-2; TRBD2 aligns across 8 bases. After removal of 5 bases from V and 8 bases from J, the junction contained 11 bases not matched to a gene. CDR1 and CDR2 from the germline V gene are SGHNT and YYREEE (reference sequence). CDR3 length: 15 amino acids. The CDR3 loop is CASSSGTSKAGELFF. The DNA of the CDR3 is TGTGCCAGCAGTTCCGGGACTAGTAAGGCAGGGGAGCTGTTTTTT.

The sample holds a few counts of this clone. This rearrangement joins TRBV2 to TRBJ1-6; D is unclear. This CDR3 has 14 amino acids. The germline V gene encodes CDR1 SNHLY and CDR2 FYNNEI. V was clipped by 11 bases and J by 5 bases, with 16 bases between them. In DNA, the CDR3 is TGTGCCTCAGCGGCTGTGCGGGATAATTCACCCCTCCACTTT. Encoded protein: CASAAVRDNSPLHF.

As to this clone: At the DNA level, this CDR3 is encoded by other sequences in the same sample as well. This sequence joins TRBV27 and TRBJ2-2, with 12 bases identical to TRBD1. With V trimmed by 3 bases and J by 5 bases, 1 base remained unmatched. Germline-derived CDR1 and CDR2 are MNHEY and SMNVEV (reference sequence). This CDR3 spans 15 amino acids. Written as DNA, the CDR3 is TGTGCCAGCAGTTTGGGACAGGGGGCTACCGGGGAGCTGTTTTTT. Its translation: CASSLGQGATGELFF.

J is TRBJ1-2 and V is TRBV4-1; D gene unclear. Trimming took 1 base from V and 2 from J, leaving 14 bases between them. Germline-derived CDR1 and CDR2 are MGHRA and YSYEKL. The CDR3 is made up of 16 amino acids. The CDR3 loop reads CASSQGSTLVNYGYTF. DNA of the CDR3: TGCGCCAGCAGCCAAGGGAGCACACTGGTGAACTATGGCTACACCTTC.

This chain joins TRBV2 and TRBJ1-1; D may be TRBD1 (5 bases). The CDR3 has 15 amino acids. V dropped 3 bases and J dropped 3 bases, with 14 bases sitting between them. Looked up from germline, CDR1 is SNHLY and CDR2 is FYNNEI. The CDR3: CASSDARVGDTEAFF. The CDR3 DNA reads as TGTGCCAGCAGTGATGCTCGGGTGGGGGACACTGAAGCTTTCTTT.

The gene calls are TRBV5-4 and TRBJ2-2; weak D call: TRBD1 (5 bases). V was clipped by 4 bases and J by 1 base, with 17 bases between them. From germline, CDR1 is SGHNT and CDR2 YYREEE (reference sequence). The CDR3 has 17 amino acids. The DNA of the CDR3 is TGTGCCAGCAGCCTCCGCCTTGGGGCAGGGAACACCGGGGAGCTGTTTTTT. Translating it yields CASSLRLGAGNTGELFF.

To note about this clone: Other DNA sequences from this sample encode an identical CDR3 as well. The CDR3 spells CASSLSGGTDTQYF. The CDR3 nucleotides read TGTGCCAGCAGTTTATCTGGGGGGACAGATACGCAGTATTTT. The chain carries TRBV28 and TRBJ2-3, with D possibly TRBD2 on 6 matching bases. V was shortened by 1 base and J by 3 bases, with 8 bases between the two germline ends. The CDR3 runs 14 residues. Germline V CDR1 and CDR2: MDHEN, SYDVKM.

The rearrangement joins TRBV25-1 to TRBJ1-4; 7 bases agree with TRBD1. CDR1 is MGHDK and CDR2 is SYGVNS in the germline V gene. The CDR3 sequence is 15 residues long. V lost 2 bases and J lost 4; bases outside the gene matches: 4. CDR3 region: CASSEGGTVNEKLFF. The CDR3 DNA sequence: TGTGCCAGCAGTGAAGGTGGGACAGTTAATGAAAAACTGTTTTTT.

This sequence joins TRBV7-2 and TRBJ2-7; 8 nucleotides line up with TRBD2. Germline values: CDR1 SGHTA, CDR2 FQGNSA. The CDR3 extends over 14 amino acids. V was pared by 5 bases and J by 3 bases, with 6 bases of the junction left unmatched. CDR3 sequence reads: CASSPGTSNYEQYF. CDR3 nucleotide sequence: TGTGCCAGCAGCCCCGGGACTAGTAACTACGAGCAGTACTTC.

The CDR3 DNA is TGTGCCAGCAGCTTCGGACAGGGAGCTACGTTGGAGCAGTACTTC. Translating gives CASSFGQGATLEQYF. V gene TRBV5-5 combines with J gene TRBJ2-7; 8 nucleotides align to TRBD1. Per the germline V gene, CDR1 is SGHKS and CDR2 is YYEKEE (reference sequence). This CDR3 spans 15 amino acids. V was pared by 2 bases and J by 7 bases, with 11 bases of the junction left unmatched.

J is TRBJ1-1 and V is TRBV28; TRBD1 agrees at 7 bases. The CDR3 length is 12 residues. The germline V gene has CDR1 MDHEN and CDR2 SYDVKM. Trimming cost V 1 base and J 11 bases; bases outside gene matches: 4. The DNA of the CDR3 is TGTGCCAGCAGTTTATTGACAGGGAAGGCTTTCTTT. Translated, it gives CASSLLTGKAFF.

This clone was recorded many times. V gene TRBV29-1 combines with J gene TRBJ1-2; unclear D gene. Trimming pared 0 bases from V and 4 bases from J, leaving 12 bases between. This CDR3 has 14 residues. Germline CDR1 is SQVTM and CDR2 is ANQGSEA. The CDR3 bases are TGCAGCGTTGAAGATCCCAGTGAAGCCTATGGCTACACCTTC. It translates to CSVEDPSEAYGYTF.

This clone appeared a single time. V usage is TRBV5-1 and J usage is TRBJ1-1, with D unclear. This CDR3 is 14 amino acids long. The V end was cut by 4 bases, the J end by 1 base, with 11 bases between. The germline V gene has CDR1 SGHRS and CDR2 YFSETQ. The CDR3 sequence is CASSPGDGNTEAFF. CDR3 coding DNA: TGCGCCAGCAGCCCCGGCGACGGGAACACTGAAGCTTTCTTT. The full variable domain, in which reference TRBV5-1 and TRBJ1-1 provide the parts outside the CDR3, is KAGVTQTPRYLIKTRGQQVTLSCSPISGHRSVSWYQQTPGQGLQFLFEYFSETQRNKGNFPGRFSGRQFSNSRSEMNVSTLELGDSALYLCASSPGDGNTEAFFGQGTRLTVV.

The chain combines TRBV14 with TRBJ2-3; D unclear. Per germline, CDR1 SGHDN and CDR2 FVKESK. The germline V and J ends were trimmed by 2 bases and 0 bases, with 6 bases remaining between them. This CDR3 is 14 amino acids long. Written as DNA, the CDR3 is TGTGCCAGCAGCCAAATGTTTAGCACAGATACGCAGTATTTT. It translates to CASSQMFSTDTQYF.

This clone is a singleton in its sample. The chain joins TRBV5-4 to TRBJ2-1; D not certain. Germline values: CDR1 SGHNT, CDR2 YYREEE (reference sequence). Between the trimmed V and J ends, which lost 1 base and 0 bases, there was a span of 8 bases. The CDR3 covers 15 residues. DNA of the CDR3: TGTGCCAGCAGCTTGAGGCTGGCCTCCTACAATGAGCAGTTCTTC. It is translated as CASSLRLASYNEQFF.

This clone has a single count. V usage is TRBV9 and J usage is TRBJ2-1, with TRBD2 matching 11 bases. The V gene end was trimmed by 2 bases and the J gene end by 8 bases; junction bases not matched to a gene: 6. The CDR3 loop spans 15 amino acids. CDR1 and CDR2 from the germline V gene are SGDLS and YYNGEE. This CDR3 reads CASSVSGRALDEQFF. In nucleotides, the CDR3 is TGTGCCAGCAGCGTTAGCGGGAGGGCCCTGGATGAGCAGTTCTTC.

J is TRBJ2-7 and V is TRBV10-2, with 7 bases matching TRBD2. V trimming: 5 bases; J trimming: 7 bases; junction bases outside the gene matches: 11. The CDR3 covers 14 residues. The germline V gene encodes CDR1 WSHSY and CDR2 SAAADI. CDR3 nucleotides: TGCGCCAGCAGTTCGCCGGGGGGAGTGGGAGAGCAGTACTTC. This gives the protein CASSSPGGVGEQYF.

This clone was detected a few times. The chain is built from TRBV7-9 and TRBJ2-7; no definite D call. Trimming stripped 5 bases from V and 3 bases from J, with 17 bases between. The V gene's germline CDR1 is SEHNR and CDR2 FQNEAQ (reference sequence). The length of the CDR3 is 15 residues. The CDR3 nucleotides are TGTGCCAGCAGCATATCGGGTGTAGGGATCTACGAGCAGTACTTC. It encodes CASSISGVGIYEQYF.

As to this clone: At the DNA level, this CDR3 is encoded by other sequences in the same sample as well. The chain couples TRBV11-2 to TRBJ1-3, with no clear D. The CDR3 extends over 12 amino acids. With 0 bases removed from V and 4 bases from J, the gap between germline ends came to 1 base. In germline, CDR1 is SGHAT, CDR2 FQNNGV. The CDR3 reads CASSLEGNTIYF. The CDR3 nucleotides read TGTGCCAGCAGCTTAGAGGGAAACACCATATATTTT. Full variable domain (missing parts from reference TRBV11-2 and TRBJ1-3): EAGVAQSPRYKIIEKRQSVAFWCNPISGHATLYWYQQILGQGPKLLIQFQNNGVVDDSQLPKDRFSAERLKGVDSTLKIQPAKLEDSAVYLCASSLEGNTIYFGEGSWLTVV.

In regard to this clone: This may be a read error, as it is one base from a much larger clone. This specimen includes other DNA sequences encoding the same CDR3. This chain uses TRBV5-1 with TRBJ2-1, with 7 bases lining up with TRBD2. The germline gives CDR1 SGHRS, CDR2 YFSETQ. There are 15 residues in the CDR3. The trim removed 2 bases at V and 3 bases at J, leaving 5 bases unmatched. The CDR3: CASSLSSGSYNEQFF. CDR3 coding DNA: TGCGCCAGCAGCTTATCTAGCGGAAGCTACAATGAGCAGTTCTTC. The full variable domain, its missing parts supplied by reference TRBV5-1 and TRBJ2-1, is KAGVTQTPRYLIKTRGQQVTLSCSPISGHRSVSWYQQTPGQGLQFLFEYFSETQRNKGNFPGRFSGRQFSNSRSEMNVSTLELGDSALYLCASSLSSGSYNEQFFGPGTRLTVL.

This clone was detected a few times. The CDR3 nucleotides are TGCGCCAGCAGCCTGGGACAGGGGGTACTAGAATCAGATACGCAGTATTTT. Protein product: CASSLGQGVLESDTQYF. V gene TRBV5-1 combines with J gene TRBJ2-3; 11 nucleotides agree with TRBD1. Germline CDR1 and CDR2: SGHRS and YFSETQ. The CDR3 runs 17 residues. The junction had 11 bases not matched to a gene; V was cut back by 4 bases and J by 4 bases.

This chain uses TRBV11-3 with TRBJ2-3, with 9 bases fitting TRBD1. This CDR3 has 16 residues. From germline, CDR1 is SGHNT and CDR2 YENEEA. The V and J ends lost 6 bases and 2 bases, in that order; junction bases with no gene match: 9. CDR3 coding DNA: TGTGCCAGCAGTTCCGCCGGGACAGGGACCACAGATACGCAGTATTTT. As protein: CASSSAGTGTTDTQYF.